This TCR beta chain was recovered during a study of blood T cells in healthy people across ages. Each sample provided at least 5 micrograms of extracted total RNA. Together with a sample-barcoded 5' primer, a J-beta primer mix was included in a second PCR lasting about 7 to 11 cycles. Carrying 12 random nucleotides, a template-switch adaptor labeled each individual cDNA molecule. TCRdb re-analysed the 5' RACE reads in MiXCR, keeping a single row per CDR3 protein. There are around 970,000 distinct CDR3 sequences in the sample; about 51% occur only once, and roughly a fifth lies in the top ten. Study-wide findings and caveats: Long-lived donors exceeded aged donors in naive CD4+ cells and diversity. Per million T cells, TCR beta diversity dropped roughly linearly as age increased.

This clonotype appeared a few times. Its antigen is undetermined. The clonotype originates from a woman aged 55-70 years in good health. The sample taken for sequencing was blood.

In nucleotides, the CDR3 is TGCAGTGCTCCAACTAGCGGGGGGTCCTACGAGCAGTACTTC. Protein product: CSAPTSGGSYEQYF. The chain is built from TRBV20-1 and TRBJ2-4; 12 positions agree with TRBD2. The J call could be wrong; TRBJ2-7 is a better fit for the DNA end. Germline CDR1 and CDR2: DFQATT and SNEGSKA (reference sequence). The CDR3 is 14 amino acids.